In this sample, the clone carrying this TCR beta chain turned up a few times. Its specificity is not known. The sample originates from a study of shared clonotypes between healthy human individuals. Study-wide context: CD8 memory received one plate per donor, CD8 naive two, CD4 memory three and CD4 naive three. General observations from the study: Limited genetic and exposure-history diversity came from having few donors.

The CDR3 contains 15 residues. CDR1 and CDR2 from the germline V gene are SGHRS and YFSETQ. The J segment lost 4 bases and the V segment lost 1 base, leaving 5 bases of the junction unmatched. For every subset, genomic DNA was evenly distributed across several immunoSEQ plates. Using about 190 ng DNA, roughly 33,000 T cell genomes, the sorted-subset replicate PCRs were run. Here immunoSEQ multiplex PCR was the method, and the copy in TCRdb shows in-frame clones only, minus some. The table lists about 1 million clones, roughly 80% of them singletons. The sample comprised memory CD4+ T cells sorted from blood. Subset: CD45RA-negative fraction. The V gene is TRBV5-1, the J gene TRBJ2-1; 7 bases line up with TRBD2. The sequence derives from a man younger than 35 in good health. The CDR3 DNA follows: TGCGCCAGCAGCTTGCGGGGGGAACCATACAATGAGCAGTTCTTC. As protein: CASSLRGEPYNEQFF. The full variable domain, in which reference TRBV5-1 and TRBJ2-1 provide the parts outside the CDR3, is KAGVTQTPRYLIKTRGQQVTLSCSPISGHRSVSWYQQTPGQGLQFLFEYFSETQRNKGNFPGRFSGRQFSNSRSEMNVSTLELGDSALYLCASSLRGEPYNEQFFGPGTRLTVL.